A single sample is the source of the 21 T cell receptor beta chains below, sequenced in a study of cytomegalovirus exposure and HLA in healthy donors. PCR used 60 Vbeta primers and 13 Jbeta primers. Sequenced by immunoSEQ multiplex PCR; TCRdb stores in-frame clones only, minus some. The sample consists of approximately 140,000 clones, about 79% of them appearing once. The sequencing sample was made of PBMCs. The receptors were gathered from a male donor in good health and CMV-seronegative.

This rearrangement joins TRBV7-9 to TRBJ2-7, with TRBD2 as a possible D gene (5 bases). Germline V gene data show CDR1 as SEHNR and CDR2 as FQNEAQ (reference sequence). The ends were cut back, 2 bases at V and 1 base at J, with 9 bases in the middle. The CDR3 covers 14 residues. The CDR3 protein is CASSLLGSSYEQYF. The CDR3, as DNA: TGTGCCAGCAGCTTACTGGGGAGTTCCTACGAGCAGTACTTC.

The chain uses TRBV7-9 and TRBJ2-7; D is ambiguous. The V end lost 5 bases, the J end lost 4 bases, and 6 bases lay between the germline ends. There are 11 residues in the CDR3. The V gene's germline CDR1 is SEHNR and CDR2 FQNEAQ (reference sequence). DNA for the CDR3: TGTGCCAGCAGCCCTACGTACGAGCAGTACTTC. Translating gives CASSPTYEQYF.

This clone was seen a handful of times. The chain recombines TRBV30 with TRBJ2-7, with D possibly TRBD1 on 5 matching bases. CDR3 length: 12 amino acids. Between the trimmed V and J ends, which lost 0 bases and 3 bases, there was a span of 6 bases. Germline V gene data show CDR1 as GTSNPN and CDR2 as SVGIG (reference sequence). For the CDR3, the DNA is TGTGCCTGGAGTGTAGGGGTCTACGAGCAGTACTTC. Encoded protein: CAWSVGVYEQYF.

The chain couples TRBV27 to TRBJ2-5; 10 nucleotides agree with TRBD1. Germline CDR1 and CDR2: MNHEY and SMNVEV (reference sequence). The CDR3 consists of 16 residues. The V segment lost 6 bases and the J segment 5 bases; nucleotides outside the gene matches: 12. Here the CDR3 DNA reads TGTGCCAGCAGGCCCGACCCGGGACAGGGGAGGGAGACCCAGTACTTC. Amino acids: CASRPDPGQGRETQYF.

The CDR3: CASREASYEQYF. The CDR3 nucleotides read TGTGCCAGCAGAGAGGCCTCCTACGAGCAGTACTTC. V gene TRBV25-1 combines with J gene TRBJ2-7; D is ambiguous. Germline V gene sequence: CDR1 MGHDK, CDR2 SYGVNS. The ends were cut back, 6 bases at V and 0 bases at J, with 6 bases in the middle. The CDR3 is made up of 12 amino acids.

This chain uses TRBV5-1 with TRBJ2-3; 15 nucleotides line up with TRBD2. This CDR3 spans 17 amino acids. The germline CDR1 and CDR2 sequences are SGHRS and YFSETQ. After removal of 3 bases from V and 1 base from J, the junction contained 3 bases not matched to a gene. The CDR3 here is CASSSGLAGGGTDTQYF. The CDR3 coding sequence is TGCGCCAGCAGCTCCGGACTAGCGGGAGGGGGCACAGATACGCAGTATTTT.

The chain combines TRBV18 with TRBJ1-1; 10 bases match TRBD1. Trimming at V came to 5 bases and at J to 3 bases, leaving 3 bases not matched to a gene. This CDR3 is 14 amino acids long. Per germline, CDR1 KGHSH and CDR2 LQKENI. For the CDR3, the DNA is TGTGCCAGCTCAGTCGGGACAGGGGACACTGAAGCTTTCTTT. It yields the protein CASSVGTGDTEAFF.

This chain links TRBV11-2 with TRBJ2-7, with 7 bases lining up with TRBD1. This CDR3 region has 12 residues. Germline loops: CDR1 SGHAT, CDR2 FQNNGV. With V trimmed by 5 bases and J by 7 bases, 5 bases remained unmatched. CDR3 DNA sequence: TGTGCCAGCAGCGGACAGGTCGAAGAGCAGTACTTC. As protein: CASSGQVEEQYF.

This chain uses TRBV9 with TRBJ2-7; TRBD1 matches at 7 bases. This CDR3 contains 14 residues. V lost 3 bases and J lost 3; bases outside the gene matches: 6. Germline lookup yields CDR1 SGDLS and CDR2 YYNGEE. The CDR3 DNA sequence: TGTGCCAGCAGCGCCGGGACAGTCGACTACGAGCAGTACTTC. This translates into CASSAGTVDYEQYF.

This sequence joins TRBV10-3 and TRBJ2-7, with 11 bases matching TRBD2. CDR1 is ENHRY and CDR2 is SYGVKD in the germline V gene. This CDR3 is 17 amino acids long. The junction had 14 bases not matched to a gene; V was cut back by 6 bases and J by 4 bases. CDR3 residues: CAISASGRTSGPYEQYF. The CDR3 bases are TGTGCCATCAGCGCATCAGGTAGGACTAGCGGGCCTTACGAGCAGTACTTC.

The chain uses TRBV5-1 and TRBJ1-3; 10 bases align to TRBD1. The CDR3 is 14 amino acids. Germline assignment: CDR1 SGHRS and CDR2 YFSETQ. Trimming removed 4 bases from V and 6 bases from J; junction bases left unmatched: 4. CDR3: CASSEGQGTNTIYF. DNA for the CDR3: TGCGCCAGCAGCGAGGGACAGGGGACAAACACCATATATTTT.

The chain uses TRBV7-3 and TRBJ2-2; no clear D. The V gene lost 2 bases and the J gene lost 7 bases, with 11 bases spanning the gap. The germline gives CDR1 SGHTA, CDR2 FQGTGA. The CDR3 sequence is 14 residues long. CDR3 region: CASSLSSTDGELFF. In nucleotides, the CDR3 is TGTGCCAGCAGCTTATCGTCTACAGACGGGGAGCTGTTTTTT.

CDR3 nucleotides: TGCGCCAGCAGCCCGGTTAGCGGGGGGGCCAATGAGCAGTTCTTC. Residues: CASSPVSGGANEQFF. V gene TRBV5-1 combines with J gene TRBJ2-1; TRBD2 aligns across 11 bases. The length of the CDR3 is 15 residues. In germline, CDR1 is SGHRS, CDR2 YFSETQ. After removal of 4 bases from V and 6 bases from J, the junction contained 6 bases not matched to a gene.

The chain couples TRBV13 to TRBJ1-2, with 8 bases lining up with TRBD1. The J segment lost 7 bases and the V segment lost 4 bases, leaving 11 bases of the junction unmatched. This CDR3 spans 15 amino acids. Germline V gives CDR1 PRHDT, CDR2 FYEKMQ (reference sequence). The CDR3 here is CASSSQGAFPPGYTF. CDR3 in DNA: TGTGCCAGCAGCTCCCAGGGGGCCTTCCCCCCTGGCTACACCTTC.

By sample share, this clone is medium-sized. The chain employs TRBV5-5 and TRBJ2-1; D ambiguous. V was trimmed by 0 bases and J by 3 bases, leaving 10 bases between them. In germline, CDR1 is SGHKS, CDR2 YYEKEE (reference sequence). There are 15 residues in the CDR3. The CDR3 nucleotides read TGTGCCAGCAGCTTGGGGCAGCGCTTCTACAATGAGCAGTTCTTC. This gives the protein CASSLGQRFYNEQFF.

This chain's CDR3 is CASSLWQGDNEQFF. The CDR3, as DNA: TGCGCCAGCAGCTTGTGGCAGGGGGACAATGAGCAGTTCTTC. The chain carries TRBV5-1 and TRBJ2-1, with 7 bases identical to TRBD1. CDR1 and CDR2 (germline): SGHRS, YFSETQ. The trim removed 1 base at V and 5 bases at J, leaving 3 bases unmatched. The CDR3 spans 14 residues.

The chain couples TRBV9 to TRBJ1-1; D not resolved. CDR3 length: 14 residues. Germline V CDR1 and CDR2: SGDLS, YYNGEE. With 0 bases removed from V and 3 bases from J, the gap between germline ends came to 9 bases. CDR3: CASSVAGSDTEAFF. CDR3 sequence (DNA): TGTGCCAGCAGCGTAGCTGGTTCGGACACTGAAGCTTTCTTT. The variable domain in full, with the rest retrieved from reference TRBV9 and TRBJ1-1, is DSGVTQTPKHLITATGQRVTLRCSPRSGDLSVYWYQQSLDQGLQFLIQYYNGEERAKGNILERFSAQQFPDLHSELNLSSLELGDSALYFCASSVAGSDTEAFFGQGTRLTVV.

The rearrangement uses TRBV18 and TRBJ2-1; TRBD2 agrees at 8 bases. Germline CDR1 and CDR2: KGHSH and LQKENI. The J segment lost 3 bases and the V segment lost 6 bases, leaving 13 bases of the junction unmatched. The CDR3 extends over 17 amino acids. Here the CDR3 DNA reads TGTGCCAGCTCCCCAGCGGGTAGCGGGGACCTCTACAATGAGCAGTTCTTC. Its protein product is CASSPAGSGDLYNEQFF.

The chain is built from TRBV18 and TRBJ1-1; D unclear. The CDR3 covers 16 residues. The germline CDR1 and CDR2 sequences are KGHSH and LQKENI. The germline V and J ends were trimmed by 3 bases and 4 bases, with 18 bases remaining between them. As DNA, the CDR3 is TGTGCCAGCTCACCCACATGGTTGGATTCGGGCACTGAAGCTTTCTTT. As protein: CASSPTWLDSGTEAFF.

The V gene is TRBV5-1, the J gene TRBJ1-1, with D possibly being TRBD1 (6 bases). The ends were cut back, 3 bases at V and 7 bases at J, with 19 bases in the middle. The CDR3 spans 15 residues. Looked up from germline, CDR1 is SGHRS and CDR2 is YFSETQ. The CDR3 nucleotides are TGCGCCAGCAGCTCTGATGGACAGCCTAACCGTGAAGCTTTCTTT. Its translation: CASSSDGQPNREAFF.

The chain has TRBV10-3 and TRBJ2-1; TRBD1 aligns across 7 bases. In germline, CDR1 is ENHRY, CDR2 SYGVKD. This CDR3 has 12 amino acids. The junction had 6 bases not matched to a gene; V was cut back by 10 bases and J by 6 bases. CDR3 loop: CANIRDSNEQFF. The CDR3, as DNA: TGTGCCAACATTCGGGACAGCAATGAGCAGTTCTTC.